This T cell receptor beta chain is drawn from a study of shared clonotypes between healthy human individuals (TCRdb year 2020). Study-level background: A few men and two women, aged 18 to 49 years, made up the cohort. For each donor, three plates each were used for CD4 naive and CD4 memory, two plates were used for CD8 naive, and one plate was used for CD8 memory. To estimate repertoire size and how much clonotypes are shared between individuals, the study performed deep sequencing of blood TCR repertoires from five healthy adults. To increase sequencing depth and limit assay-specific biases, TCR repertoire library preparation and sequencing were carried out by different laboratories using diverse techniques. Each donor's leukapheresis produced roughly between roughly 0.9 and 8.9 billion PBMCs. The research as a whole found: Estimated clonotype richness was generally larger for naive than for memory subsets. Sharing across a handful of donors was observed for about 5% of naive CD4, 3.5% of naive CD8, over 2% of memory CD4, and approximately 0.41% of memory CD8 clonotypes. The small number of donors limited the genetic and exposure-history diversity represented. Sampling was limited to blood, and TCR repertoires in tissue likely differ from TCR repertoires in blood. Pairwise subsampling led to the expectation that sequencing depth would affect the degree of clonotype sharing among donors. Incomplete sequencing was indicated by rarefaction of sorted-subset datasets, despite the large sequencing depth. Higher generation probabilities were observed for clonotypes shared by all four sorted-subset donors than for non-shared clonotypes.

Healthy HIV-negative adults with no recently reported acute infections or vaccinations were included as donors. Only Caucasian adults living in Nashville, Tennessee, USA were represented among the donors. Magnetic negative selection was used to enrich CD4+ T cells, after which naive cells were positively selected on CD45RA and the negative fraction became the memory subset. Blood was obtained by leukapheresis, after which PBMCs were separated by Ficoll-Histopaque density gradient centrifugation and cryopreserved in liquid nitrogen vapor phase. Analytical flow cytometry was used to check the purity and quantity of each magnetically sorted T cell population. Genomic DNA was isolated from each sorted fraction and quantified by UV absorbance on a Nanodrop 2000c. Points on this clone: The antigen it recognizes is unknown. The sample holds no much larger clone one base away, and base qualities are not on file.

Reading from cysteine to phenylalanine, the CDR3 counts 15 amino acids. Of all the DNA, just the CDR3 is kept, 45 bases in frame from base 1. As encoded in the germline V gene, CDR1 is SNHLY while CDR2 is FYNNEI. Here V drops 10 bases and J drops 4 bases, and the junction holds 9 bases not matched to any gene. TCR CDR3 regions were amplified from genomic DNA by multiplex PCR using the deep immunoSEQ assay. Extracted genomic DNA from each cell subset was distributed evenly across all wells of several immunoSEQ 96-well plates, and each plate was treated as a replicate. Each replicate PCR for sorted subsets received about 210 ng genomic DNA, equal to roughly 29,000 T cell genomes. The purified libraries were quantified using a Qubit 3.0 fluorometer, sized with a Bioanalyzer 2100, and then quantified again using the KAPA Library Quantification kit. Every immunoSEQ 96-well plate was sequenced on a dedicated single-read 150-cycle Illumina NextSeq 550 flow cell. The published analysis was carried out like this. The immunoSEQ output contained only junctional sequences without quality scores, so filtering could not match that applied to full-length reads. Sequences were annotated with PyIR, a Python wrapper for IgBLAST v1.9, and V/J genes and CDR3 were assigned using IMGT germline references. Reads were filtered out if the reads had weak V/J assignments (E-value above 1e-6), no CDR3, stop codons, out-of-frame junctions, or ambiguous translated residues. A V3J clonotype was defined by an identical inferred V gene, J gene, and CDR3 amino acid sequence. To compute the percentage overlap between repertoires, the number of shared unique clonotypes was divided by the size of the smaller repertoire. Richness of each repertoire was evaluated using RTK rarefaction, the Chao1 estimator, and Recon v2.1 estimates of unobserved clonotypes. Generation probabilities were computed with OLGA for all TCRbeta clonotypes obtained by the gDNA method from four donors. The source is immuneACCESS, and TCRdb retained only in-frame sequences with V and J called. Part of the clones is not carried over; for the studies checked, unresolved V genes explain less than half of this, and the remainder is unexplained. That table furnishes V, J and clone size, whereas the DNA furnished D and trimming. The table for this sample lists some 1,100,000 clones; 75% to 85% of them were counted only once. The ten largest clones add up to more than 0.5% of the sample.

The chain joins TRBV2 to TRBJ2-1, with 11 bases aligning to TRBD2. Sample: memory CD4+ T cells from PBMCs. Interpreted using the paper, the cell subset or site label stands for: CD45RA-negative fraction. The TCR originated in a man aged 18 to 35 in good health. Some clones in this sample may be carry-over from other donors' samples. Here the CDR3 is given as CATMRTSGSYNEQFF. The nucleotide sequence reads as follows: TGTGCCACCATGCGGACTAGCGGGTCGTACAATGAGCAGTTCTTC.